Below, 24 T cell receptor beta chains from the same sample are listed, as sequenced in a study of T-cell memory formation after mild COVID-19. TCRdb ran MiXCR on the 5' RACE reads and lists one entry per CDR3 protein. The sample shows 170,000 or so distinct CDR3 sequences, 20% to 25% of them seen only once. Sequencing was performed on PBMCs or a T cell subset sorted from them (not recorded which). The receptors shown here come from an adult woman who had mild COVID-19 (a few samples of this study predate the infection). Cell type and time point are not known.

The chain employs TRBV12-3 or TRBV12-4 and TRBJ1-2; no clear D gene. The CDR3 is made up of 14 amino acids. Trimming removed 3 bases from V and 5 bases from J, with 13 bases in between. CDR3 protein: CASSFLTLMYGYTF. In DNA, the CDR3 is TGTGCCAGCAGTTTCCTGACGCTGATGTATGGCTACACCTTC.

The gene calls are TRBV7-6 and TRBJ2-5; 7 bases are a match to TRBD2. This CDR3 comprises 19 residues. Germline V gene data show CDR1 as SGHVS and CDR2 as FNYEAQ. Germline trimming cut 2 bases from V and 2 bases from J; bases unmatched to any gene: 17. CDR3 DNA sequence: TGTGCCAGCAGCTTAAGGGCGGGAGCGCAGGTCGGGGCACAAGAGACCCAGTACTTC. This codes for CASSLRAGAQVGAQETQYF. The entire variable domain, with the rest obtained from reference TRBV7-6 and TRBJ2-5, is as follows: GAGVSQSPRYKVTKRGQDVALRCDPISGHVSLYWYRQALGQGPEFLTYFNYEAQQDKSGLPNDRFSAERPEGSISTLTIQRTEQRDSAMYRCASSLRAGAQVGAQETQYFGPGTRLLVL.

The CDR3 region has the DNA TGCGCCAGCAGTACCGGGGAGCTGTTTTTT. This encodes CASSTGELFF. V usage is TRBV23-1 and J usage is TRBJ2-2; no definite D call. TRBV23-1 is placed among ORFs of uncertain function. Deletions cut 5 bases from V and 5 bases from J, with 0 bases between. This CDR3 has 10 residues.

This chain uses TRBV20-1 with TRBJ2-7; D possibly corresponds to TRBD1 (5 bases). The CDR3 runs 13 residues. In germline, CDR1 is DFQATT, CDR2 SNEGSKA (reference sequence). Trimming took off 4 bases at V and 4 bases at J, with 14 bases between the two ends. The CDR3, as DNA: TGCAGTGCTACTCAGACAAGGGGATACGAGCAGTACTTC. Amino acids: CSATQTRGYEQYF.

The sample holds a few counts of this clonotype. The rearrangement links TRBV24-1 to TRBJ1-5, with D unresolved. With 2 bases removed from V and 1 base from J, the gap between germline ends came to 14 bases. Germline-derived CDR1 and CDR2 are KGHDR and SFDVKD. There are 17 residues in the CDR3. The CDR3 here is CATSDSRSLGSNQPQHF. CDR3 coding DNA: TGTGCCACCAGTGATTCTCGCAGTCTGGGGAGCAATCAGCCCCAGCATTTT.

This clonotype was seen a handful of times. This sequence joins TRBV12-5 and TRBJ1-5; D is unresolved. This CDR3 spans 11 amino acids. The V gene lost 4 bases and the J gene lost 7 bases, with 5 bases spanning the gap. Germline V lookup: CDR1 LGHNT, CDR2 FRNRAP. Here the CDR3 DNA reads TGTGCTAGTGGTTATGTACAGCCCCAGCATTTT. Protein: CASGYVQPQHF.

This clonotype was seen more than once but under ten times. This chain links TRBV6-5 with TRBJ2-7; D may correspond to TRBD1 or TRBD2 (6 bases each). Germline values: CDR1 MNHEY, CDR2 SVGAGI. This CDR3 is 13 amino acids long. Between the trimmed V and J ends, which lost 8 bases and 2 bases, there was a span of 13 bases. CDR3 bases: TGTGCCAGCGGAGGGGGACAAACCTACGAGCAGTACTTC. Translating it yields CASGGGQTYEQYF.

The chain recombines TRBV20-1 with TRBJ2-7; maybe TRBD2 (5 bases). CDR3 length equals 12 residues. From germline, CDR1 is DFQATT and CDR2 SNEGSKA (reference sequence). The V end lost 5 bases, the J end lost 7 bases, and 15 bases lay between the germline ends. As DNA, the CDR3 is TGCAGTGCTGGCGGCGGACTGGATGAGCAGTACTTC. Translating it yields CSAGGGLDEQYF.

The rearrangement uses TRBV2 and TRBJ1-1, with TRBD1 identical over 7 bases. The CDR3 contains 14 residues. Germline V gives CDR1 SNHLY, CDR2 FYNNEI. The junction had 3 bases not matched to a gene; V was cut back by 4 bases and J by 1 base. CDR3 residues: CASSADRANTEAFF. The CDR3 coding sequence is TGTGCCAGCAGTGCCGACAGGGCGAACACTGAAGCTTTCTTT.

This clonotype was seen a few times. The chain employs TRBV30 and TRBJ1-2; D is uncertain. V was trimmed by 2 bases and J by 3 bases, leaving 7 bases between them. Germline V gives CDR1 GTSNPN, CDR2 SVGIG (reference sequence). The CDR3 has 12 residues. The CDR3 reads CAWSRVHYGYTF. The CDR3 DNA follows: TGTGCCTGGAGTCGAGTTCACTATGGCTACACCTTC.

The chain joins TRBV2 to TRBJ2-3, with 11 bases aligning to TRBD1. With V trimmed by 4 bases and J by 0 bases, 3 bases remained unmatched. Germline V gene lookup returns CDR1 SNHLY and CDR2 FYNNEI. This CDR3 contains 16 residues. The CDR3 is CASSGTGGASTDTQYF. The CDR3 region has the DNA TGTGCCAGCAGTGGGACAGGGGGCGCGAGCACAGATACGCAGTATTTT.

This sequence joins TRBV7-6 and TRBJ2-3, with 7 positions matching TRBD2. J lost 2 bases, V lost 0 bases, and 8 bases had no gene match. Germline CDR1 and CDR2: SGHVS and FNYEAQ. The CDR3 is 17 residues long. The CDR3 sequence: CASSLASGLSPTDTQYF. The CDR3 nucleotides read TGTGCCAGCAGCTTAGCATCGGGACTATCCCCCACAGATACGCAGTATTTT.

The chain joins TRBV7-2 to TRBJ1-5; maybe TRBD1 (5 bases). Between the trimmed V and J ends, which lost 4 bases and 0 bases, there was a span of 10 bases. The length of the CDR3 is 15 residues. Per germline, CDR1 SGHTA and CDR2 FQGNSA. CDR3 bases: TGTGCCAGCAGCTCACAGGAGTATAGCAATCAGCCCCAGCATTTT. This translates into CASSSQEYSNQPQHF. Full variable domain (missing parts from reference TRBV7-2 and TRBJ1-5): GAGVSQSPSNKVTEKGKDVELRCDPISGHTALYWYRQSLGQGLEFLIYFQGNSAPDKSGLPSDRFSAERTGGSVSTLTIQRTQQEDSAVYLCASSSQEYSNQPQHFGDGTRLSIL.

The chain links TRBV20-1 to TRBJ2-4; perhaps D is TRBD1 or TRBD2 (5 bases each). In germline, CDR1 is DFQATT, CDR2 SNEGSKA (reference sequence). Trimming cost V 7 bases and J 0 bases, with 7 bases left between them. This CDR3 has 12 residues. CDR3: CSGGGAKNIQYF. The CDR3 nucleotides are TGCAGTGGTGGGGGAGCCAAAAACATTCAGTACTTC.

Ten or more counts support this clonotype. V is TRBV4-2 and J is TRBJ2-1, with unresolved D. The CDR3 runs 13 residues. Germline loops: CDR1 LGHNA, CDR2 YNFKEQ. V shed 4 bases and J shed 4 bases, with 8 bases lying between them. CDR3: CASSLGTYNEQFF. The CDR3, as DNA: TGTGCCAGCAGCCTTGGAACTTACAATGAGCAGTTCTTC.

The chain combines TRBV6-5 with TRBJ2-5; tentatively, D is TRBD1 (6 bases). Germline V lookup: CDR1 MNHEY, CDR2 SVGAGI. The CDR3 is made up of 14 amino acids. V was cut by 2 bases and J by 4 bases, with 11 bases left in between. CDR3 in DNA: TGTGCCAGCAGTTACGCGTCAGGGGTAGAGACCCAGTACTTC. It yields the protein CASSYASGVETQYF.

In this sample, this clonotype turned up a few times. The CDR3 DNA follows: TGTGCCAGCAGCCGATGGACAGGGGGCACTGAAGCTTTCTTT. Translation: CASSRWTGGTEAFF. The J gene is TRBJ1-1, the V gene TRBV7-2; TRBD1 matches at 10 bases. The V gene's germline CDR1 is SGHTA and CDR2 FQGNSA. V dropped 5 bases and J dropped 4; count of bases not matched to a gene: 4. This CDR3 region has 14 residues.

This clonotype was found a few times. This chain connects TRBV20-1 to TRBJ1-1, with D possibly being TRBD1 (5 bases). V was shortened by 1 base and J by 0 bases, with 9 bases between the two germline ends. The CDR3 sequence is 14 residues long. Germline V CDR1 and CDR2: DFQATT, SNEGSKA (reference sequence). CDR3 bases: TGCAGTGCTAGAGTTTCAGGGATGAACACTGAAGCTTTCTTT. Translated: CSARVSGMNTEAFF.

J is TRBJ2-1 and V is TRBV7-3, with D perhaps matching TRBD1 or TRBD2 (6 bases each). There are 17 residues in the CDR3. Trimming shortened V by 1 base and J by 6 bases, and 19 bases separated the two germline ends. Per the germline V gene, CDR1 is SGHTA and CDR2 is FQGTGA. The CDR3 bases are TGTGCCAGCAGCTTAAGGAGGGGTTGGGGGCTTAGCAATGAGCAGTTCTTC. Protein product: CASSLRRGWGLSNEQFF.

This clonotype was recorded once. The chain carries TRBV15 and TRBJ2-3; D gene ambiguous. From germline, CDR1 is LNHNV and CDR2 YYDKDF (reference sequence). Trimming left V 1 base short and J 2 bases short, with 10 bases between. CDR3 length equals 15 residues. The CDR3 region is CATSRAGRITDTQYF. The CDR3 DNA sequence: TGTGCCACCAGCAGAGCGGGCAGAATCACAGATACGCAGTATTTT. Filled out from reference TRBV15 and TRBJ2-3, the complete variable domain reads DAMVIQNPRYQVTQFGKPVTLSCSQTLNHNVMYWYQQKSSQAPKLLFHYYDKDFNNEADTPDNFQSRRPNTSFCFLDIRSPGLGDTAMYLCATSRAGRITDTQYFGPGTRLTVL.

The rearrangement joins TRBV15 to TRBJ2-7; 7 bases match TRBD2. This CDR3 comprises 15 residues. After removal of 4 bases from V and 6 bases from J, the junction contained 12 bases not matched to a gene. Looked up from germline, CDR1 is LNHNV and CDR2 is YYDKDF (reference sequence). The CDR3 loop is CATSNLSGTRGEQYF. As DNA, the CDR3 is TGTGCCACCAGCAATCTGAGCGGGACCCGAGGCGAGCAGTACTTC.

This chain links TRBV5-6 with TRBJ2-7; 7 nucleotides line up with TRBD1. The V and J ends lost 0 bases and 4 bases, in that order; junction bases with no gene match: 4. CDR3 length: 14 amino acids. Per germline, CDR1 SGHDT and CDR2 YYEEEE. The chain's CDR3 is CASSLGGQSYEQYF. The CDR3, as DNA: TGTGCCAGCAGCTTGGGGGGACAGAGTTACGAGCAGTACTTC. Drawing the rest from reference TRBV5-6 and TRBJ2-7, the complete variable domain is DAGVTQSPTHLIKTRGQQVTLRCSPKSGHDTVSWYQQALGQGPQFIFQYYEEEERQRGNFPDRFSGHQFPNYSSELNVNALLLGDSALYLCASSLGGQSYEQYFGPGTRLTVT.

This clonotype has ten or more counts. The genes are TRBV7-9 and TRBJ2-7, with TRBD1 matching 7 bases. Per germline, CDR1 SEHNR and CDR2 FQNEAQ (reference sequence). The CDR3 consists of 19 residues. With 9 bases clipped from V and 0 bases from J, the junction kept 23 bases outside the gene matches. DNA for the CDR3: TGTGCCAGTAGGCCGGACAGGCGGCAGAACAAGCCCTACTCCTACGAGCAGTACTTC. Its protein is CASRPDRRQNKPYSYEQYF.

This clonotype has a handful of counts. This chain connects TRBV24-1 to TRBJ2-1; 8 bases line up with TRBD1. With V trimmed by 5 bases and J by 8 bases, 19 bases remained unmatched. The CDR3 is 18 amino acids. CDR1 and CDR2 (germline): KGHDR, SFDVKD. This CDR3 is CATSGVQRGQGMGYEQFF. CDR3 nucleotide sequence: TGTGCCACCAGTGGAGTTCAGCGAGGACAGGGAATGGGGTATGAGCAGTTCTTC.